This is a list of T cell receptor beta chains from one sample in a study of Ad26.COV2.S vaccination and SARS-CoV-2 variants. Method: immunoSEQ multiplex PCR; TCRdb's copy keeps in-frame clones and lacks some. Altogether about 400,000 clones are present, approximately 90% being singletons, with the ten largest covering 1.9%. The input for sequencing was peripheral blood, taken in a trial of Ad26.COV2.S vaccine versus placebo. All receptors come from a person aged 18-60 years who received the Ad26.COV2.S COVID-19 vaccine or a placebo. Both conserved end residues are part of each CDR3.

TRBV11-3,CASSFRDRGRNEQFF
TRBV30,CAWTDEDREVNSPLHF
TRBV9,CASSAGYEQYF
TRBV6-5,CASSNRQGNTGELFF
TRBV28,CASSLVHSRTNEKLFF
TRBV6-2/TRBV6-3,CASSPLGTGRTDTQYF
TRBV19,CASSIRLGNQPQHF
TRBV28,CASLRGAGGYEQYF
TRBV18,CASSPPARGATTGELFF
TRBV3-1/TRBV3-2,CASGGASGISYEQYF
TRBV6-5,CASRGTANQPQHF
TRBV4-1,CASSRGLGRETQYF
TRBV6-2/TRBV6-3,CASSFSGYEQYF
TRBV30,CAWSVGSGYTF
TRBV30,CAWMRDRDNSPLHF
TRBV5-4,CASSLDNYEQYF
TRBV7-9,CASSEGQGRNEKLFF
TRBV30,CAWGKRGHNYGYTF
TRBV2,CASGGHSGEQYF
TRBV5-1,CASSLAYGTLYGYTF
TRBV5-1,CASSYDRGGTEAFF
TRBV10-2,CASSWGQSYEQYF
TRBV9,CASSVGSGRAKDTQYF
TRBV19,CASSPWGQGRTNTEAFF
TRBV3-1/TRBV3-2,CASSQHLQGAGSPLHF
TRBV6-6,CASKIQERARETQYF
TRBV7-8,CASSLAGAETQYF
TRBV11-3,CASSSVEQGSYEQYF
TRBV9,CASSVSTQFDTEAFF
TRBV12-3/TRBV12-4,CASSRDTYGYTF
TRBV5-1,CASSLSGTSDGELFF
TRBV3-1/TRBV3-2,CASSYSLTGNTEAFF
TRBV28,CASSLGNFYEQYF
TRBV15,CATSRDRAGEQYF
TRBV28,CASRPKLGYTF
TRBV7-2,CASSPTPGNNYGYTF
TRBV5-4,CASSLAPDSGNTIYF
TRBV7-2,CASSPGLTPTYEQYF
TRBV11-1,CASSLNVGGTEAFF
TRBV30,CASWRVGTGELFF
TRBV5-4,CASSLERVTEAFF
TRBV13,CASSSSRGKSSGANVLTF
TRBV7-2,CASSRGLREQYF
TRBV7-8,CASSQTSGGSYEQYF
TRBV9,CASSPMGRLAGGLGDEQFF
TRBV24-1,CATSDTGTGVPGELFF
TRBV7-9,CASSLGTSGYTDTQYF
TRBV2,CASRGDRGHYGYTF
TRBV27,CASRGTYLYTF
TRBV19,CASSMRFLGGTGELFF
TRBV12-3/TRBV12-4,CASRRGETQYF
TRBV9,CASSVAGNSGFYEQYF
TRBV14,CASSQEGSDEQFF
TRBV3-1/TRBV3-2,CASSQGSGPSSYEQYF
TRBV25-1,CASSEGGGSGTNREQFF
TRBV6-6,CASTLDRPREGTEAFF
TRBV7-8,CASSSGPGTLHF